The rows below give T cell receptor beta chains drawn from one sample of a study of beta chain features in type 1 diabetes. Assay: immunoSEQ multiplex PCR; the TCRdb copy retains only in-frame clones and omits some. The table has fewer than 350,000 clones, over 14% seen once. The sample was naive CD4+ T cells from blood. These receptors all stem from a man between 18 and 29 years old with type 1 diabetes. CDR3s include the opening cysteine and the closing phenylalanine or tryptophan. D genes are given only for firm matches. A clone size is listed for some rows: how often the clone was seen (once, few, many), or a class if it is expanded.

CASSFGGQNYEQYF,TGTGCCAGCAGCTTTGGGGGACAGAACTACGAGCAGTACTTC,TRBV9,TRBJ2-7,few,TRBD1
CAWFDQGVVFGYTF,TGTGCCTGGTTCGACCAGGGCGTGGTTTTTGGCTACACCTTC,TRBV30,TRBJ1-2,few,.
CASTTMTGAGYTF,TGTGCCAGCACCACCATGACAGGGGCTGGCTACACCTTC,TRBV2,TRBJ1-2,few,TRBD1
CASSPPPGQGGQFF,TGTGCCAGCAGTCCCCCCCCCGGACAGGGCGGGCAGTTCTTC,TRBV28,TRBJ2-1,.,TRBD1
CASSSGGLYGGIYNEQFF,TGTGCCAGCAGCTCTGGAGGTCTTTACGGAGGGATCTACAATGAGCAGTTCTTC,TRBV21-1,TRBJ2-1,.,.
CASSLDGSNQPQHF,TGTGCCAGCAGCTTGGACGGTAGCAATCAGCCCCAGCATTTT,TRBV5-6,TRBJ1-5,.,.
CASTTPGVLEQFF,TGTGCCAGCACCACCCCGGGGGTCCTTGAGCAGTTCTTC,TRBV28,TRBJ2-1,few,.
CASSEARETQYF,TGTGCCAGCTCGGAGGCTCGGGAGACCCAGTACTTC,TRBV18,TRBJ2-5,.,.
CAISPGQGEHEQFF,TGTGCCATCAGCCCGGGACAGGGGGAACATGAGCAGTTCTTC,TRBV10-3,TRBJ2-1,few,TRBD1
CAWSVFVRSGGRRAYEQYF,TGTGCCTGGAGTGTATTCGTACGATCAGGGGGACGAAGGGCCTACGAGCAGTACTTC,TRBV30,TRBJ2-7,.,TRBD1
CASSFAGVGNSPLHF,TGTGCCAGCAGCTTTGCAGGGGTCGGCAATTCACCCCTCCACTTT,TRBV5-6,TRBJ1-6,few,.
CASSYSTVGQGTEAFF,TGTGCCAGCAGTTACTCGACAGTAGGACAGGGAACTGAAGCTTTCTTT,TRBV6-5,TRBJ1-1,.,TRBD1
CASSKNPQGRGNQPQHF,TGTGCCAGCAGCAAGAACCCACAGGGTAGGGGCAATCAGCCCCAGCATTTT,TRBV7-9,TRBJ1-5,.,.
CASSAPGLSEPLHF,TGTGCCAGCAGCGCCCCGGGACTGTCAGAGCCCCTCCACTTT,TRBV9,TRBJ1-6,.,.
CASSLRLASETQYF,TGTGCCAGCAGCTTACGCCTAGCCAGCGAGACCCAGTACTTC,TRBV11-1,TRBJ2-5,few,.
CASSLWGYGRSNTEAFF,TGCGCCAGCAGCTTGTGGGGGTACGGGAGATCGAACACTGAAGCTTTCTTT,TRBV5-1,TRBJ1-1,few,.
CASSRRDSTNYEQYF,TGCGCCAGCAGCCGAAGGGACAGTACTAACTACGAGCAGTACTTC,TRBV5-4,TRBJ2-7,few,TRBD1
CASSPRGTGGRFGYTF,TGTGCCAGCAGCCCCAGAGGAACAGGGGGCAGGTTTGGCTACACCTTC,TRBV7-9,TRBJ1-2,few,TRBD1
CAWSTTGGNTIYF,TGTGCCTGGTCCACGACGGGGGGAAACACCATATATTTT,TRBV30,TRBJ1-3,.,.
CASSQATGETQYF,TGTGCCAGCAGCCAGGCGACAGGGGAGACCCAGTACTTC,TRBV4-2,TRBJ2-5,.,TRBD1
CASNKEPTNEKLFF,TGTGCCAGCAACAAAGAACCAACTAATGAAAAACTGTTTTTT,TRBV5-4,TRBJ1-4,.,.
CSVAGVGTDTQYF,TGCAGCGTCGCGGGAGTCGGGACAGATACGCAGTATTTT,TRBV29-1,TRBJ2-3,few,TRBD2
CASSMGPVNTEAFF,TGCGCCAGCAGCATGGGCCCAGTTAACACTGAAGCTTTCTTT,TRBV5-1,TRBJ1-1,.,.
CASSPLPGLTYEQYF,TGTGCCAGCAGTCCCCTACCGGGACTAACCTACGAGCAGTACTTC,TRBV6-6,TRBJ2-7,few,TRBD2
CASSLRTGRNQPQHF,TGTGCCAGCAGTTTAAGGACAGGGCGCAATCAGCCCCAGCATTTT,TRBV28,TRBJ1-5,.,TRBD1
CASSSPAALSYEQYF,TGCGCCAGCAGCTCCCCCGCAGCGCTCTCCTACGAGCAGTACTTC,TRBV5-1,TRBJ2-7,.,.
CASSVSIYTGELFF,TGTGCCAGCAGCGTATCAATTTACACCGGGGAGCTGTTTTTT,TRBV9,TRBJ2-2,.,.
CAWSVTSGTYEQYF,TGTGCCTGGAGTGTAACCAGCGGGACCTACGAGCAGTACTTC,TRBV30,TRBJ2-7,.,TRBD2
CASSRTVESHGYTF,TGTGCCAGCAGTCGTACAGTGGAAAGTCATGGCTACACCTTC,TRBV6-5,TRBJ1-2,.,.
CASQTGGTDTQYF,TGTGCCTCCCAGACGGGGGGCACAGATACGCAGTATTTT,TRBV28,TRBJ2-3,.,.
CAWSVPGWPSGNTIYF,TGTGCCTGGAGTGTACCGGGGTGGCCCTCTGGAAACACCATATATTTT,TRBV30,TRBJ1-3,few,.
CASKRGGQPQHF,TGTGCCAGCAAACGAGGGGGTCAGCCCCAGCATTTT,TRBV2,TRBJ1-5,few,.
CASSLSGSSYNEQFF,TGTGCCAGCAGCCTTAGCGGAAGCTCCTACAATGAGCAGTTCTTC,TRBV27,TRBJ2-1,.,.
CASSSGFGNEQFF,TGTGCCAGCAGCTCAGGGTTTGGGAATGAGCAGTTCTTC,TRBV5-4,TRBJ2-1,.,.
CSVQGQLLRELFF,TGCAGCGTTCAGGGACAGCTCCTCCGGGAGCTGTTTTTT,TRBV29-1,TRBJ2-2,few,TRBD1
CASSYLRGYNEQFF,TGTGCCAGCAGTTACTTAAGGGGGTACAATGAGCAGTTCTTC,TRBV6-5,TRBJ2-1,.,.
CSGTDTQYF,TGTTCGGGCACAGATACGCAGTATTTT,TRBV21-1,TRBJ2-3,.,.
CASSSQGSWGEQYF,TGTGCCAGCAGCTCGCAGGGTTCATGGGGCGAGCAGTACTTC,TRBV7-2,TRBJ2-7,.,.
CASSLIGREPQHF,TGCGCCAGCAGCTTGATCGGCAGGGAGCCCCAGCATTTT,TRBV5-1,TRBJ1-5,.,.
CASSLVSTYGYTF,TGTGCCAGCAGTTTGGTCAGTACCTATGGCTACACCTTC,TRBV28,TRBJ1-2,few,.
CASSREETQYF,TGCGCCAGCAGCCGGGAAGAGACCCAGTACTTC,TRBV5-1,TRBJ2-5,.,.
CAWSLLGTTGEAFF,TGTGCCTGGAGTCTCCTCGGCACTACCGGGGAAGCTTTCTTT,TRBV30,TRBJ1-1,.,.
CASSHLTGEIPTDNFEQFF,TGTGCCAGCAGCCATTTAACGGGAGAAATACCTACCGACAATTTTGAGCAGTTCTTC,TRBV4-2,TRBJ2-1,few,.
CASSQPTRQGVETQYF,TGTGCCAGCAGCCAGCCCACACGACAGGGAGTAGAGACCCAGTACTTC,TRBV7-9,TRBJ2-5,.,TRBD1
CASSVASGRSSTGELFF,TGTGCCAGCTCAGTGGCTAGCGGGAGGTCTTCCACCGGGGAGCTGTTTTTT,TRBV18,TRBJ2-2,.,TRBD2
CASSQDITQDGEGEQFF,TGCGCCAGCAGCCAAGATATAACACAGGATGGGGAGGGTGAGCAGTTCTTC,TRBV4-3,TRBJ2-1,few,TRBD2